The clone carrying this T cell receptor beta chain was seen only a few times. Its antigen is still unknown. CDR1 LGHNA and CDR2 YSLEER come from the germline V gene. This CDR3 spans 13 amino acids. Trimming cost V 0 bases and J 5 bases, with 7 bases left between them. This sample is part of a study of T-cell memory formation after mild COVID-19. Study-level results: The finding that pre-infection memory included some responding clones suggested that cross-reactive memory joined.

TCRdb ran MiXCR on the 5' RACE reads and lists one entry per CDR3 protein. Counted here are about 340,000 distinct CDR3 sequences, 10% to 15% occurring once; the ten biggest clones make up about 20%. The receptor was derived from a man aged 18 to 29 who had mild COVID-19 (a few samples of this study predate the infection). Cell type and time point are not known. The specimen was PBMCs or a T cell subset sorted from them (not recorded which). The chain has TRBV4-3 and TRBJ1-2; D not certain. The chain's CDR3 is CASSQDQEYGYTF. Written as DNA, the CDR3 is TGCGCCAGCAGCCAAGACCAGGAATATGGCTACACCTTC.